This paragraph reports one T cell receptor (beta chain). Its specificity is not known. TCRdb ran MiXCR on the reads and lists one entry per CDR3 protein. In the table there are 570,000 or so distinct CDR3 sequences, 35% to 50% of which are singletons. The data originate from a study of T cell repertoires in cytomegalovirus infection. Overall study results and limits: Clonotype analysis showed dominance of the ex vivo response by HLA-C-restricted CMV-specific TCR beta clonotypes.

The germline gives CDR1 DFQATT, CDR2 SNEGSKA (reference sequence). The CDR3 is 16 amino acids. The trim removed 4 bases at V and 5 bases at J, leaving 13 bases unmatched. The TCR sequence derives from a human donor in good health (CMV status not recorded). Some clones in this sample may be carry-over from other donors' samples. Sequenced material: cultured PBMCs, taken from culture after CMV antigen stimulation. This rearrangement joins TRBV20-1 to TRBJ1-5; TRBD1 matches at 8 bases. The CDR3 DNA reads TGCAGTGCTACCGACGGGGGGGCAGGGGGCGATCAGCCCCAGCATTTT. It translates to CSATDGGAGGDQPQHF.